This T cell receptor (beta chain) originates from a study of type 1 and type 2 diabetes patients. Study information: Donors were type 1 diabetes, type 2 diabetes, or nondiabetic controls. Study-wide findings and caveats: Type 1 diabetes repertoires were significantly less diverse than type 2 diabetes ones.

About this clonotype itself: Its antigen is as yet unknown.

Genomic DNA was the PCR template. Amplification of the beta chain CDR3 used 30 forward and 13 reverse multiplex primers. TCRdb re-derived calls from the multiplex PCR reads in MiXCR, one entry per CDR3 protein. The table shows 250,000 or so distinct CDR3 sequences, with approximately 50% occurring only once. Other autoimmune diseases and infections within the past four weeks excluded donors. Peripheral blood, 9.5 to 10 milliliters per participant, was collected. The material sequenced was peripheral blood mononuclear cells (PBMCs). This clonotype was obtained from a young man with type 2 diabetes.

CDR3 loop: CASSFGLAGIYEQFF. The CDR3 DNA reads TGTGCCAGCAGCTTCGGACTAGCGGGGATCTATGAGCAGTTCTTC. The chain has TRBV7-2 and TRBJ2-7; 12 nucleotides match TRBD2. The J call may be mistaken, given a closer DNA end match to TRBJ2-1. Per the germline V gene, CDR1 is SGHTA and CDR2 is FQGNSA. The CDR3 totals 15 residues.